This TCR beta chain was captured by sequencing in a study of blood T cell repertoires in COVID-19. Across the whole study: COVID-19 samples collected from the United States, Italy and Spain covered acute and convalescent phases. In each case, the material was cDNA or gDNA derived from T cells, B-cell-depleted T cells, or PBMCs.

Original data processing: Reference gene primer amplification gave nucleated cell count estimates. TCRdb's copy holds only in-frame clones and misses some; the assay was immunoSEQ multiplex PCR. V, J and clone size are those of that table, while D and trimming were read from the DNA. The profile covers 100,000 to 150,000 clones, with around three quarters appearing a single time and roughly 6.2% taken by the ten largest. The CDR3 spans 16 residues. The germline CDR1 and CDR2 sequences are MNHEY and SMNVEV (reference sequence). The V end lost 1 base, the J end lost 2 bases, and 12 bases lay between the germline ends.

This sequence was found in an older man with acute or convalescent COVID-19. J is TRBJ1-5 and V is TRBV27, with D unclear. Sample: peripheral blood. In nucleotides, the CDR3 is TGTGCCAGCAGTTTATGGGCACCCATCGGCAATCAGCCCCAGCATTTT. Residues: CASSLWAPIGNQPQHF.